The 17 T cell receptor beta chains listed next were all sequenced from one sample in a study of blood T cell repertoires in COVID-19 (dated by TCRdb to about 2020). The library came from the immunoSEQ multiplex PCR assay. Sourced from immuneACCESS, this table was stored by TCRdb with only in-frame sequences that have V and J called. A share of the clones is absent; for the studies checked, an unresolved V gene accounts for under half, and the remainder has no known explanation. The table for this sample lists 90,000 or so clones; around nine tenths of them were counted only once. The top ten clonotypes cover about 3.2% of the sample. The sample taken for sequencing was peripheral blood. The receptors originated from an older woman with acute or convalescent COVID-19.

This chain's CDR3 is CASSLWNFPGSPLHF. The CDR3 bases are TGTGCCAGCAGTTTATGGAACTTCCCGGGTTCACCCCTCCACTTT. The V and J genes are TRBV28 and TRBJ1-6, with D hard to call. CDR3 length: 15 amino acids. Looked up from germline, CDR1 is MDHEN and CDR2 is SYDVKM. V was trimmed by 0 bases and J by 9 bases, leaving 12 bases between them.

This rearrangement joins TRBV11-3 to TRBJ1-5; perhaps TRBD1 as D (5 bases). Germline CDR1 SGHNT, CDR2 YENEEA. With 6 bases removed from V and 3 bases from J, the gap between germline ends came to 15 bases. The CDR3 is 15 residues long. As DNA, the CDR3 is TGTGCCAGCAGGTATATTCGACAGCACAATCAGCCCCAGCATTTT. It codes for CASRYIRQHNQPQHF.

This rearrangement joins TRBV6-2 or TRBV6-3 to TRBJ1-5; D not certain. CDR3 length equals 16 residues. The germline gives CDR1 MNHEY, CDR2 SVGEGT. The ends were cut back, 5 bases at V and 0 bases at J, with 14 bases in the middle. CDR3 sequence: CASSGGHSYSNQPQHF. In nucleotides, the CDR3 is TGTGCCAGCAGTGGAGGGCACAGTTATAGCAATCAGCCCCAGCATTTT.

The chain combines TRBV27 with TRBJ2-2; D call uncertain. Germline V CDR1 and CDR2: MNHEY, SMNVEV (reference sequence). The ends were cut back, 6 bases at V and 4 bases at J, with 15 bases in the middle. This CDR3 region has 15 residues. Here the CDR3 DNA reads TGTGCCAGCAGGCCAACCGTCGCCGGCACCGGGGAGCTGTTTTTT. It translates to CASRPTVAGTGELFF.

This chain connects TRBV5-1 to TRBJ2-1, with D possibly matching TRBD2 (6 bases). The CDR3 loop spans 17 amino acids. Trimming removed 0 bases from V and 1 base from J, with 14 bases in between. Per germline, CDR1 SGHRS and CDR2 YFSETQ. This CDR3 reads CASSLGAGGISYNEQFF. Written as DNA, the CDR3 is TGCGCCAGCAGCTTGGGGGCAGGAGGGATTTCCTACAATGAGCAGTTCTTC.

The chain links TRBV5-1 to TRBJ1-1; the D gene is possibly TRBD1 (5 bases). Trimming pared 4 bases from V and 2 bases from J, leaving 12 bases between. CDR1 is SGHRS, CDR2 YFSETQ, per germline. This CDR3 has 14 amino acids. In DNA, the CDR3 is TGCGCCAGCAGCCATACACAGGTAAACACTGAAGCTTTCTTT. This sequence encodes CASSHTQVNTEAFF.

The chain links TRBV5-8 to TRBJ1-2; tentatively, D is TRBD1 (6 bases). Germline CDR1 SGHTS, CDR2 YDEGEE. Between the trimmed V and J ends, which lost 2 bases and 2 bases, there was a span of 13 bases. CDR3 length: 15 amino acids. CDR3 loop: CASSLSTGLNYGYTF. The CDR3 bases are TGTGCCAGCAGCTTATCTACAGGGTTGAACTATGGCTACACCTTC.

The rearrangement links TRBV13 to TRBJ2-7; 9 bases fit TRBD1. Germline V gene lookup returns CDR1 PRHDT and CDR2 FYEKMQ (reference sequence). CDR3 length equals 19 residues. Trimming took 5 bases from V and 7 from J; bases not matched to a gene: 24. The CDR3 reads CASSPTPRGRTGGAGEQYV. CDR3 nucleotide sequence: TGTGCCAGCAGCCCCACGCCGAGGGGGCGAACAGGGGGCGCGGGGGAGCAGTACGTC.

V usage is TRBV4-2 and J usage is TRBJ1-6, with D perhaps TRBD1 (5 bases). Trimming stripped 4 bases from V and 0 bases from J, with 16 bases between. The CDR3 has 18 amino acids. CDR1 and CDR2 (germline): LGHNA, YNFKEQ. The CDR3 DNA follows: TGTGCCAGCAGCCCCCAATTAGGGGCAGGCTCCTATAATTCACCCCTCCACTTT. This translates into CASSPQLGAGSYNSPLHF.

In DNA, the CDR3 is TGTGCCACGCAAGGGGGATTAGTACTTAGCAATCAGCCCCAGCATTTT. Translation gives CATQGGLVLSNQPQHF. The chain uses TRBV28 and TRBJ1-5, with TRBD1 as a possible D gene (6 bases). Germline V CDR1 and CDR2: MDHEN, SYDVKM. Trimming left V 10 bases short and J 0 bases short, with 19 bases between. This CDR3 is built from 16 residues.

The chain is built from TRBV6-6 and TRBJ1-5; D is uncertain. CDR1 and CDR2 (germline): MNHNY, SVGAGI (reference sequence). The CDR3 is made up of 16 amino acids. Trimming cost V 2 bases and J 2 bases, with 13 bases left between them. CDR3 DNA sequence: TGTGCCAGCAGTTACAGCGGAGGGATAGGCAATCAGCCCCAGCATTTT. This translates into CASSYSGGIGNQPQHF.

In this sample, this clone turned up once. The CDR3 nucleotides are TGTGCCAGCAGCTTGACTAGCGGGGGGCCTCCGGGCCAAGAGACCCAGTACTTC. Its protein is CASSLTSGGPPGQETQYF. J is TRBJ2-5 and V is TRBV7-9; 13 positions agree with TRBD2. Germline lookup yields CDR1 SEHNR and CDR2 FQNEAQ (reference sequence). There are 18 residues in the CDR3. V dropped 3 bases and J dropped 1; count of bases not matched to a gene: 8.

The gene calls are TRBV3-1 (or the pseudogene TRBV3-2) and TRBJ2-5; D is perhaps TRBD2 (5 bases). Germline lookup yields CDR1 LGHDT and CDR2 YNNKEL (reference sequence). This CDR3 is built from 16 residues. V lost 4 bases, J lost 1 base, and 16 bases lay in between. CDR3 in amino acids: CASSLRMASSQETQYF. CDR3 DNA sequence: TGTGCCAGCAGCCTCCGTATGGCTAGCAGCCAAGAGACCCAGTACTTC.

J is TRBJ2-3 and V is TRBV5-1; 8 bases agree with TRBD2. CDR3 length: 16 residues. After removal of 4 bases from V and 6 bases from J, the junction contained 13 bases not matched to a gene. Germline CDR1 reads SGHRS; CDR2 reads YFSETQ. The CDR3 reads CASSPVAAGVVDTQYF. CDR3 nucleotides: TGCGCCAGCAGCCCCGTTGCAGCGGGGGTCGTGGATACGCAGTATTTT.

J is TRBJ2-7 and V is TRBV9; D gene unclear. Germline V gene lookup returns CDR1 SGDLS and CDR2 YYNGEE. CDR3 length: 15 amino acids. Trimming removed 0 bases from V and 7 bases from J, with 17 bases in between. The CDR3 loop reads CASSVANYPAGEQYF. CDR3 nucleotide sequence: TGTGCCAGCAGCGTAGCTAACTACCCGGCTGGTGAGCAGTACTTC. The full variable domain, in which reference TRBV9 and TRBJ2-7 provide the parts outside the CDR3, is DSGVTQTPKHLITATGQRVTLRCSPRSGDLSVYWYQQSLDQGLQFLIQYYNGEERAKGNILERFSAQQFPDLHSELNLSSLELGDSALYFCASSVANYPAGEQYFGPGTRLTVT.

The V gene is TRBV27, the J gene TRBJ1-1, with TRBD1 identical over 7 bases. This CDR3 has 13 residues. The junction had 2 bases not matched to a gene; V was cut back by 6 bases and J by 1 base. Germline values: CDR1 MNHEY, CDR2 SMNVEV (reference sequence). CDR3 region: CASSWTGNTEAFF. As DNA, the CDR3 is TGTGCCAGCAGCTGGACAGGGAACACTGAAGCTTTCTTT.

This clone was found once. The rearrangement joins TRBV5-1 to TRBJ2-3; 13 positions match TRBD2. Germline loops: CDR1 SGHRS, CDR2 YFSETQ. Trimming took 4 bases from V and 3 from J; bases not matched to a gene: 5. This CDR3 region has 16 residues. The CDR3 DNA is TGCGCCAGCAGCCCCGGGACTAGCGGGACTACAGATACGCAGTATTTT. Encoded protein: CASSPGTSGTTDTQYF.